This note documents a single T cell receptor beta chain sequence. What it recognizes is unknown. Unique molecular identifiers featured in how the TCRbeta library was prepared. TCRdb recomputed calls from the PCR reads with MiXCR, one row per CDR3 protein. The table lists some 87,000 distinct CDR3 sequences, about a sixth of them singletons. There are 14 residues in the CDR3. CDR1 LGHNA and CDR2 YSLEER come from the germline V gene. V was pared by 4 bases and J by 3 bases, with 13 bases between. This sample is drawn from a study of T-cell reconstitution after alpha-beta-depleted transplantation in children. General observations from the study: Counts and diversity of T cells one year after transplant came mostly from newly produced T cells. Surviving recipient T cells and intrathymic progenitors accounted for some patients' high TCRbeta diversity at day 60. Several hundred graft clones that had expanded were reportedly the source of alpha-beta T cells about two months after transplant.

This clonotype was obtained from a male patient under 10 years old who had a stem cell transplant for acute lymphoblastic leukemia, so the T cells may come from the graft donor. The gene calls are TRBV4-3 and TRBJ2-7, with D uncertain. The sequencing used PBMCs, mostly from graft donor cells, collected 180 days after TCRalphabeta/CD19-depleted stem cell transplant. CDR3 sequence reads: CASSLTAGDYEQYF. As DNA, the CDR3 is TGCGCCAGCAGCCTGACGGCCGGTGACTACGAGCAGTACTTC.